One sample yielded the 26 T cell receptor beta chains listed below, sequenced in a study of blood T cell repertoires in COVID-19. The table came from immunoSEQ multiplex PCR; TCRdb's copy has only in-frame clones and leaves some out. The repertoire holds approximately 500,000 clones, 70% to 90% seen once, with around 1.9% in the top ten. Material for sequencing was PBMCs or T cells enriched from blood (not recorded which). The receptor source for this set is a woman aged 40 to 49 who had recovered from COVID-19.

CDR3 region: CASSLEGQGTSNSPLHF. Here the CDR3 DNA reads TGTGCCAGCAGCTTAGAGGGACAGGGGACCAGTAATTCACCCCTCCACTTT. The V and J genes are TRBV5-6 and TRBJ1-6, with TRBD1 identical over 10 bases. V shed 2 bases and J 6 bases; nucleotides not matched to a gene: 8. The CDR3 is made up of 17 amino acids. Germline V gives CDR1 SGHDT, CDR2 YYEEEE.

The chain links TRBV3-1 (or the pseudogene TRBV3-2) to TRBJ1-2; D might be TRBD1 (6 bases). The CDR3 totals 19 residues. Germline values: CDR1 LGHDT, CDR2 YNNKEL (reference sequence). Trimming removed 1 base at V and 7 bases at J, with 28 bases between. The CDR3 reads CASSQGFSGGNRPGSGYTF. In DNA form, the CDR3 reads TGTGCCAGCAGCCAAGGGTTCTCGGGGGGCAATCGGCCCGGGAGTGGCTACACCTTC.

The CDR3 region has the DNA TGTGCCAGCAGCTTATCTGGCGGGAGATGGGAGACCCAGTACTTC. The encoded protein is CASSLSGGRWETQYF. V usage is TRBV11-3 and J usage is TRBJ2-5; 7 nucleotides agree with TRBD2. CDR1 is SGHNT, CDR2 YENEEA, per germline. The J segment lost 5 bases and the V segment lost 2 bases, leaving 8 bases of the junction unmatched. The CDR3 is 15 amino acids.

The rearrangement uses TRBV7-2 and TRBJ2-7; 9 positions agree with TRBD1. Germline lookup yields CDR1 SGHTA and CDR2 FQGNSA. This CDR3 has 14 amino acids. V shed 4 bases, J shed 7 bases, and the junction held 8 bases outside the gene matches. Here the CDR3 reads CASSSPGQGWEQYF. CDR3 DNA: TGTGCCAGCAGCTCCCCGGGACAGGGATGGGAGCAGTACTTC.

J is TRBJ2-7 and V is TRBV29-1; 14 positions agree with TRBD2. This CDR3 contains 15 residues. V lost 6 bases and J lost 4; bases outside the gene matches: 8. CDR1 and CDR2 from the germline V gene are SQVTM and ANQGSEA. The CDR3 reads CSVAQGTSGSYEQYF. The CDR3 nucleotides read TGCAGCGTGGCACAGGGGACTAGCGGGAGTTACGAGCAGTACTTC.

The chain combines TRBV7-8 with TRBJ2-5, with D possibly TRBD1 on 5 matching bases. The CDR3 loop spans 17 amino acids. V dropped 4 bases and J dropped 1 base, with 19 bases sitting between them. The V gene's germline CDR1 is SGHVS and CDR2 FQNEAQ. The DNA for the CDR3 is TGTGCCAGCAGCTCCCTGGGATACACAGGCCTCCAAGAGACCCAGTACTTC. Encoded protein: CASSSLGYTGLQETQYF.

The V call is TRBV6-5, the J call TRBJ2-5; 7 nucleotides align to TRBD1. CDR1 is MNHEY, CDR2 SVGAGI, per germline. The CDR3 sequence is 14 residues long. Unmatched junction bases numbered 6, after V lost 4 bases and J lost 4 bases. The CDR3 bases are TGTGCCAGCAGTTGGGAACAGGGGAGAGAGACCCAGTACTTC. This sequence encodes CASSWEQGRETQYF.

V usage is TRBV14 and J usage is TRBJ2-3; 14 bases agree with TRBD2. Unmatched junction bases numbered 11, after V lost 4 bases and J lost 2 bases. The CDR3 spans 19 residues. Germline V gene sequence: CDR1 SGHDN, CDR2 FVKESK. CDR3: CASSPSRLAGGNPTDTQYF. The CDR3 nucleotides read TGTGCCAGCAGCCCCTCCAGACTAGCGGGAGGGAACCCCACAGATACGCAGTATTTT.

The chain links TRBV7-2 to TRBJ2-2; possible D gene TRBD1, 6 bases. Per the germline V gene, CDR1 is SGHTA and CDR2 is FQGNSA. This CDR3 spans 14 amino acids. V lost 3 bases, J lost 4 bases, and 9 bases lay in between. The CDR3 loop reads CASSFQQGTGELFF. The DNA for the CDR3 is TGTGCCAGCAGCTTTCAACAGGGCACCGGGGAGCTGTTTTTT.

The chain combines TRBV6-5 with TRBJ2-5; the D is unclear. V was trimmed by 0 bases and J by 5 bases, leaving 10 bases between them. The CDR3 has 14 residues. Germline CDR1 and CDR2: MNHEY and SVGAGI. CDR3 sequence reads: CASSYSQYAETQYF. The CDR3 nucleotides are TGTGCCAGCAGTTACTCACAGTACGCTGAGACCCAGTACTTC.

The chain employs TRBV19 and TRBJ2-3, with 9 bases lining up with TRBD2. Per germline, CDR1 LNHDA and CDR2 SQIVND (reference sequence). With V trimmed by 5 bases and J by 6 bases, 3 bases remained unmatched. The CDR3 contains 13 residues. The CDR3 here is CASSRGRGDTQYF. For the CDR3, the DNA is TGTGCCAGTAGTCGCGGGAGGGGGGATACGCAGTATTTT. Based on the CDR3 plus reference TRBV19 and TRBJ2-3, the full variable domain is DGGITQSPKYLFRKEGQNVTLSCEQNLNHDAMYWYRQDPGQGLRLIYYSQIVNDFQKGDIAEGYSVSREKKESFPLTVTSAQKNPTAFYLCASSRGRGDTQYFGPGTRLTVL.

The V call is TRBV11-3, the J call TRBJ2-7; possible D gene TRBD2, 6 bases. The CDR3 loop spans 16 amino acids. Trimming pared 4 bases from V and 2 bases from J, leaving 18 bases between. The V gene's germline CDR1 is SGHNT and CDR2 YENEEA. The DNA of the CDR3 is TGTGCCAGCAGCTCCCGGGGGAATAGCGGAGCCTACGAGCAGTACTTC. It specifies CASSSRGNSGAYEQYF.

V gene TRBV21-1 combines with J gene TRBJ2-7; whether TRBD1, the table's D call, matches the DNA was not checked. TRBV21-1 counts as a pseudogene. This CDR3 has 15 amino acids. For the CDR3, the DNA is TGTGCCAGCAGAAGGAGGGGGACAGTCCCTTACGAGCAGTACTTC. Protein: CASRRRGTVPYEQYF.

V usage is TRBV11-3 and J usage is TRBJ2-3; 14 bases are shared with TRBD2. The CDR3 sequence is 18 residues long. V lost 2 bases, J lost 1 base, and 5 bases stayed unmatched. CDR1 and CDR2 from the germline V gene are SGHNT and YENEEA. The CDR3 here is CASSLWGTSGGGTDTQYF. CDR3 sequence (DNA): TGTGCCAGCAGCTTATGGGGGACTAGCGGGGGCGGCACAGATACGCAGTATTTT.

The J gene is TRBJ2-1, the V gene TRBV6-5; no definite D call. Per the germline V gene, CDR1 is MNHEY and CDR2 is SVGAGI. This CDR3 spans 15 amino acids. Trimming left V 6 bases short and J 0 bases short, with 12 bases between. The CDR3 bases are TGTGCCAGCAGAATCCCGGAGCGCTCCTACAATGAGCAGTTCTTC. Encoded protein: CASRIPERSYNEQFF.

The chain couples TRBV7-9 to TRBJ2-5; 7 bases are shared with TRBD2. Germline assignment: CDR1 SEHNR and CDR2 FQNEAQ (reference sequence). The V gene end was trimmed by 0 bases and the J gene end by 2 bases; junction bases not matched to a gene: 9. The CDR3 extends over 17 amino acids. The CDR3 loop reads CASSLAPAGVKQETQYF. CDR3 coding DNA: TGTGCCAGCAGCTTAGCGCCGGCGGGAGTAAAGCAAGAGACCCAGTACTTC.

V gene TRBV10-1 combines with J gene TRBJ2-1; 12 bases match TRBD1. Trimming cost V 4 bases and J 8 bases; bases outside gene matches: 12. Looked up from germline, CDR1 is WNHNN and CDR2 is SYGVQD (reference sequence). The CDR3 covers 17 residues. The CDR3 sequence is CASSVAFGTGGGDEQFF. In nucleotides, the CDR3 is TGCGCCAGCAGTGTTGCTTTCGGGACAGGGGGCGGCGATGAGCAGTTCTTC.

This rearrangement joins TRBV7-2 to TRBJ2-3; D is ambiguous. The CDR3 loop spans 12 amino acids. The V end was cut by 5 bases, the J end by 3 bases, with 6 bases between. CDR1 SGHTA and CDR2 FQGNSA come from the germline V gene. The CDR3 spells CASSLFTDTQYF. The DNA for the CDR3 is TGTGCCAGCAGCCTCTTTACAGATACGCAGTATTTT.

The rearrangement links TRBV7-9 to TRBJ2-2; TRBD2 matches 9 bases. The CDR3 has 17 amino acids. V shed 6 bases and J 6 bases; nucleotides not matched to a gene: 14. Germline values: CDR1 SEHNR, CDR2 FQNEAQ (reference sequence). CDR3 residues: CASSFTGTSRLPGELFF. CDR3 nucleotide sequence: TGTGCCAGCAGTTTCACCGGGACTAGCAGGTTGCCCGGGGAGCTGTTTTTT. The full variable domain, rest sourced from reference TRBV7-9 and TRBJ2-2, is DTGVSQNPRHKITKRGQNVTFRCDPISEHNRLYWYRQTLGQGPEFLTYFQNEAQLEKSRLLSDRFSAERPKGSFSTLEIQRTEQGDSAMYLCASSFTGTSRLPGELFFGEGSRLTVL.

This clone was recorded only once. This chain links TRBV5-4 with TRBJ1-1; D is uncertain. The germline V gene encodes CDR1 SGHNT and CDR2 YYREEE (reference sequence). With 4 bases removed from V and 3 bases from J, the gap between germline ends came to 19 bases. The CDR3 is 16 amino acids. CDR3 amino acids: CASSLIAGYGDTEAFF. The CDR3 region has the DNA TGTGCCAGCAGCCTAATAGCGGGTTATGGGGACACTGAAGCTTTCTTT.

This clone was found once. J is TRBJ1-6 and V is TRBV28; TRBD1 matches 7 bases. From germline, CDR1 is MDHEN and CDR2 SYDVKM. This CDR3 region has 12 residues. The trim removed 5 bases at V and 10 bases at J, leaving 2 bases unmatched. This CDR3 is CASSHRGSPLHF. DNA for the CDR3: TGTGCCAGCAGTCACAGGGGATCACCCCTCCACTTT.

The chain is built from TRBV2 and TRBJ2-7, with 8 bases lining up with TRBD2. The CDR3 extends over 14 amino acids. Germline V gene data show CDR1 as SNHLY and CDR2 as FYNNEI. With 4 bases clipped from V and 4 bases from J, the junction kept 6 bases outside the gene matches. This CDR3 is CASSGGRGGYEQYF. The CDR3, as DNA: TGTGCCAGCAGTGGGGGACGGGGGGGTTACGAGCAGTACTTC.

The CDR3 region is CAWSDRTANQPQHF. CDR3 DNA: TGTGCCTGGAGTGACCGGACAGCAAATCAGCCCCAGCATTTT. The chain links TRBV30 to TRBJ1-5; D might be TRBD1 (6 bases). This CDR3 has 14 amino acids. Germline CDR1 GTSNPN, CDR2 SVGIG (reference sequence). The V gene lost 1 base and the J gene lost 4 bases, with 11 bases spanning the gap.

The J gene is TRBJ1-4, the V gene TRBV5-8; D possibly corresponds to TRBD1 (6 bases). The CDR3 consists of 15 residues. In germline, CDR1 is SGHTS, CDR2 YDEGEE. V lost 4 bases and J lost 6, with 16 bases in between. DNA of the CDR3: TGTGCCAGCAGCCCAGCTGTAGGACAGTATGAAAAACTGTTTTTT. This gives the protein CASSPAVGQYEKLFF.

This sequence joins TRBV2 and TRBJ1-2, with D perhaps matching TRBD1 (6 bases). The V end was cut by 4 bases, the J end by 3 bases, with 18 bases between. This CDR3 has 16 residues. Germline CDR1 and CDR2: SNHLY and FYNNEI. The CDR3 is CASSGEQGQHYYGYTF. CDR3 bases: TGTGCCAGCAGTGGAGAACAGGGACAACATTACTATGGCTACACCTTC.

Only one count was recorded for this clone. The gene calls are TRBV2 and TRBJ2-2; TRBD2 aligns across 7 bases. V lost 7 bases and J lost 5; bases outside the gene matches: 4. This CDR3 is built from 13 residues. Germline CDR1 and CDR2: SNHLY and FYNNEI. This chain's CDR3 is CASKASGTGELFF. The CDR3 nucleotides read TGTGCCAGCAAGGCTAGCGGTACCGGGGAGCTGTTTTTT.